This record concerns one TCR beta chain sequence. The antigen is unknown. Germline CDR1 LNHDA, CDR2 SQIVND (reference sequence). There are 15 residues in the CDR3. V was pared by 4 bases and J by 8 bases, with 18 bases between. From the reads, TCRdb called clonotypes with MiXCR, one entry per CDR3 protein. The sample yields a few hundred thousand distinct CDR3 sequences, almost 40% seen once. This sample is drawn from a study of T cell repertoires in cytomegalovirus infection. In the study overall: Epitope selection comprised recently identified HLA-C-restricted CMV epitopes and well-studied HLA-B-restricted CMV epitopes.

Study-level findings and limits: The ex vivo response was dominated by HLA-C-restricted CMV-specific TCR beta clonotypes.

The receptor's source is a human donor in good health (CMV status not recorded). Some clones in this sample may be carry-over from other donors' samples. Specimen: cultured PBMCs, collected from culture after CMV antigen stimulation. The J gene is TRBJ2-1, the V gene TRBV19; D is perhaps TRBD2 (5 bases). CDR3 region: CASSTGTHSFDEQFF. CDR3 sequence (DNA): TGTGCCAGTAGTACGGGAACACACTCATTCGATGAGCAGTTCTTC.